This T cell receptor (beta chain) was recorded in a study of Graves' ophthalmopathy and Graves' hyperthyroidism. Regarding the study as a whole: Clonotypes were expanded in thyroid at above 0.001 frequency, and most also appeared in blood. A model built from 13 signatures distinguished ophthalmopathy from stable hyperthyroidism with 87.88% sensitivity and around 78% specificity.

A word on this clonotype: Its antigen is as yet unknown.

The CDR3 runs 14 residues. Germline V gene lookup returns CDR1 SGHTA and CDR2 FQGNSA. Unmatched junction bases numbered 7, after V lost 4 bases and J lost 5 bases. Patients with other autoimmune diseases, uncontrolled infections, pregnancy or lactation were excluded. RNA transcripts were the template, and TCR beta CDR3 regions were amplified from them. HTBI primers were used in a first-round RT-PCR, which preceded a second-round multiplex PCR. MiXCR was run by TCRdb on the multiplex PCR reads, yielding one entry per CDR3 protein. The sample carries a few hundred thousand distinct CDR3 sequences, 18% recorded once.

Sequences were obtained from peripheral blood. The rearrangement joins TRBV7-2 to TRBJ2-7; 8 bases agree with TRBD2. This clonotype was sampled from a woman between 18 and 29 years old with Graves' ophthalmopathy. CDR3 in amino acids: CASSSPGGADEQYF. For the CDR3, the DNA is TGTGCCAGCAGCTCTCCCGGGGGGGCGGACGAGCAGTACTTC.